This T cell receptor beta chain was documented in a study of T cells expressing NK-cell markers. Study overall: Sorted CD3+CD56-NKG2C+, CD3+CD56+NKG2C- and CD3+CD56+NKG2C+ T cells were the source of the TCR beta repertoires.

Reanalyzing the 5' RACE reads, TCRdb keeps one entry per CDR3 protein, without DNA. The table for this sample gives fewer than 550,000 distinct CDR3 sequences. This CDR3 region has 13 residues. Germline values: CDR1 DFQATT, CDR2 SNEGSKA (reference sequence). V and J are TRBV20-1 and TRBJ2-1; TCRdb's D call, TRBD1, is unchecked because there is no DNA. Sequenced sample: blood T cells: a sorted CD56 or NKG2C T cell subset, CD4+ or CD8+ T cells, or bulk PBMC T cells (not recorded which). The TCR comes from a woman aged 45-65 years in good health. The CDR3 here is CSAPSSPGNEQFF.